Listed here are 27 T cell receptor beta chains from one sample, sequenced in a study of blood T cells in healthy people across ages. Sample-barcoded 5' priming and a J-beta primer mix drove a second PCR of about 7 to 12 cycles. TCRdb independently ran MiXCR on the 5' RACE reads; one entry per CDR3 protein. The sample yields roughly 680,000 distinct CDR3 sequences, approximately 52% seen once. The sequencing sample was made of blood. The receptors shown here come from a woman older than 75 in good health.

The chain is built from TRBV21-1 and TRBJ1-2; TRBD1, the table's D call, was not compared with the DNA. TRBV21-1 is shown as a pseudogene. This CDR3 is built from 14 residues. CDR3 DNA: TGTGCCAGCAGCAAAGCGCACCCCCGCTATGGCTACACCTTC. This sequence encodes CASSKAHPRYGYTF.

The chain links TRBV9 to TRBJ2-3, with D tentatively TRBD2 (7 bases). V was shortened by 2 bases and J by 2 bases, with 18 bases between the two germline ends. Germline V CDR1 and CDR2: SGDLS, YYNGEE. The length of the CDR3 is 17 residues. CDR3 nucleotide sequence: TGTGCCAGCAGCGTCACGGGGGGCACCAGTTACACAGATACGCAGTATTTT. It encodes CASSVTGGTSYTDTQYF.

The V and J genes are TRBV3-1 and TRBJ2-7; possibly TRBD2 for D (7 bases). The end of the DNA fits TRBJ2-4 better, so the J call may be wrong. The CDR3 has 16 amino acids. Germline V CDR1 and CDR2: LGHDT, YNNKEL (reference sequence). In nucleotides, the CDR3 is TGTGCCAGCAGCCAGGGGGGGGCCTTAGCCAAAAACATTCAGTACTTC. Amino acids: CASSQGGALAKNIQYF.

The V and J genes are TRBV12-3 or TRBV12-4 and TRBJ2-7; TRBD2 aligns across 10 bases. The J call may be faulty, since TRBJ2-5 better matches the DNA end. The CDR3 is 16 residues long. CDR3 bases: TGTGCCAGCAGTTTTAGGAGCGGGGGGGCCCGAGAGACCCAGTACTTC. This gives the protein CASSFRSGGARETQYF.

This clonotype has a single count. The chain couples TRBV20-1 to TRBJ2-7, with 9 bases lining up with TRBD2. The CDR3 has 15 amino acids. The trim removed 7 bases at V and 0 bases at J, leaving 10 bases unmatched. CDR1 and CDR2 (germline): DFQATT, SNEGSKA (reference sequence). This CDR3 is CSGRSSGESSYEQYF. CDR3 coding DNA: TGCAGTGGGCGTTCTAGCGGGGAGAGCTCCTACGAGCAGTACTTC.

This clonotype was found once. The gene calls are TRBV5-5 and TRBJ2-4; D not certain. The DNA end is a closer match to TRBJ2-7, so the J assignment may be wrong. CDR1 and CDR2 from the germline V gene are SGHKS and YYEKEE (reference sequence). This CDR3 comprises 15 residues. The DNA for the CDR3 is TGTGCCAGCAGCTTGGATTGGATGGCCTCCTACGAGCAGTACTTC. Translating gives CASSLDWMASYEQYF.

The V call is TRBV12-3 or TRBV12-4, the J call TRBJ1-2; D is unclear. Trimming took 1 base from V and 5 from J, leaving 20 bases between them. The CDR3 covers 17 residues. The CDR3 loop reads CASSLGPPRESKYGYTF. The CDR3 DNA reads as TGTGCCAGCAGTTTAGGCCCACCGCGGGAATCAAAGTATGGCTACACCTTC.

J is TRBJ2-7 and V is TRBV7-6; TRBD2 might be the D (5 bases). Germline loops: CDR1 SGHVS, CDR2 FNYEAQ. The CDR3 sequence is 15 residues long. The V end was cut by 1 base, the J end by 1 base, with 11 bases between. The CDR3 here is CASSLGEQRSYEQYF. DNA of the CDR3: TGTGCCAGCAGCTTAGGGGAGCAGCGTTCCTACGAGCAGTACTTC.

This clonotype turned up a few times. The chain has TRBV6-5 and TRBJ2-1; D is ambiguous. In germline, CDR1 is MNHEY, CDR2 SVGAGI. This CDR3 has 13 amino acids. V lost 8 bases and J 0 bases, leaving 8 bases between the germline ends. DNA of the CDR3: TGTGCCAGCCCAGGTGGCTCCTACAATGAGCAGTTCTTC. Encoded protein: CASPGGSYNEQFF.

This clonotype was observed once. The chain has TRBV5-1 and TRBJ2-1; TRBD2 matches 13 bases. Germline CDR1 reads SGHRS; CDR2 reads YFSETQ. The V segment lost 4 bases and the J segment 8 bases; nucleotides outside the gene matches: 6. This CDR3 has 15 amino acids. The DNA for the CDR3 is TGCGCCAGCAGCCCTGGACTAGCGGGGGCGTATGAGCAGTTCTTC. This sequence encodes CASSPGLAGAYEQFF.

The chain carries TRBV27 and TRBJ2-5; 8 nucleotides match TRBD1. This CDR3 is 14 amino acids long. The germline CDR1 and CDR2 sequences are MNHEY and SMNVEV (reference sequence). V shed 4 bases and J 10 bases; nucleotides not matched to a gene: 11. DNA of the CDR3: TGTGCCAGCAGTTCTACGGGACAGGTGCCGTTCCAGTACTTC. This codes for CASSSTGQVPFQYF.

This clonotype was observed many times. The rearrangement links TRBV12-3 or TRBV12-4 to TRBJ1-4; D remains ambiguous. The V end was cut by 5 bases, the J end by 6 bases, with 19 bases between. The CDR3 is 16 residues long. The CDR3 loop is CASSTLGERWDEKLFF. CDR3 DNA: TGTGCCAGCAGTACCCTCGGGGAACGGTGGGATGAAAAACTGTTTTTT.

The chain uses TRBV25-1 and TRBJ2-1; maybe TRBD1 (6 bases). The CDR3 is 15 residues long. The germline gives CDR1 MGHDK, CDR2 SYGVNS. The V and J ends lost 5 bases and 8 bases respectively, with 19 bases between them. The CDR3 nucleotides read TGTGCCAGCAGTTCTGTTCTTCCCTCAGGGGATGAGCAGTTCTTC. As protein: CASSSVLPSGDEQFF. The full variable domain, its missing parts supplied by reference TRBV25-1 and TRBJ2-1, is EADIYQTPRYLVIGTGKKITLECSQTMGHDKMYWYQQDPGMELHLIHYSYGVNSTEKGDLSSESTVSRIRTEHFPLTLESARPSHTSQYLCASSSVLPSGDEQFFGPGTRLTVL.

As concerns this clonotype: A read error is possible here, since a much larger clone lies one base away. The V gene is TRBV24-1, the J gene TRBJ2-1; D uncertain. The better agreement between TRBJ2-7 and the DNA end casts doubt on the J call. CDR1 is KGHDR and CDR2 is SFDVKD in the germline V gene. This CDR3 is built from 13 residues. CDR3 DNA sequence: TGTGCCACCAGGAGAAGCTCCTACAATGAGCAGTACTTC. This sequence encodes CATRRSSYNEQYF.

Of note for this clonotype: Possible read error: a much larger clone is one base away. J is TRBJ1-4 and V is TRBV27, with D perhaps TRBD1 (5 bases). The germline gives CDR1 MNHEY, CDR2 SMNVEV (reference sequence). V lost 5 bases and J lost 3, with 13 bases in between. The CDR3 length is 15 residues. The CDR3 DNA is TGTGCCAGCAGTCCGGGACGGGCCTCTAATGAAAAACTGTTTTTT. It encodes CASSPGRASNEKLFF.

CDR3 bases: TGTGCCAGCAGCTTAGCCGGGAGGACGGGACGCCTTAAATACAATGAGCAGTACTTC. This sequence encodes CASSLAGRTGRLKYNEQYF. The chain carries TRBV7-9 and TRBJ2-1, with 7 bases fitting TRBD2. Gene TRBJ2-7 matches the end of the DNA better, so the J call may be wrong. There are 19 residues in the CDR3. Germline V gives CDR1 SEHNR, CDR2 FQNEAQ (reference sequence).

The chain has TRBV10-1 and TRBJ2-5; D unresolved. Germline lookup yields CDR1 WNHNN and CDR2 SYGVQD (reference sequence). With 3 bases removed from V and 11 bases from J, the gap between germline ends came to 10 bases. CDR3 length: 11 residues. In DNA, the CDR3 is TGCGCCAGCAGTGATAAGAAGGAGCAGTACTTC. Its protein product is CASSDKKEQYF.

The J gene is TRBJ2-1, the V gene TRBV9; 12 positions match TRBD2. V dropped 0 bases and J dropped 9; count of bases not matched to a gene: 7. CDR1 and CDR2 (germline): SGDLS, YYNGEE. The CDR3 spans 16 residues. The CDR3 DNA reads as TGTGCCAGCAGCGTAGGACCTAGCGGGAGGGATGGTGAGCAGTTCTTC. This translates into CASSVGPSGRDGEQFF. Full variable domain (remainder filled in from reference TRBV9 and TRBJ2-1): DSGVTQTPKHLITATGQRVTLRCSPRSGDLSVYWYQQSLDQGLQFLIQYYNGEERAKGNILERFSAQQFPDLHSELNLSSLELGDSALYFCASSVGPSGRDGEQFFGPGTRLTVL.

Worth noting for this clonotype: Since a much larger clone is just one base distant, this may be a read error. The rearrangement uses TRBV10-1 and TRBJ2-1; D gene unclear. This CDR3 spans 15 amino acids. V lost 0 bases to trimming and J lost 5 bases, with 11 bases between them. Germline loops: CDR1 WNHNN, CDR2 SYGVQD (reference sequence). CDR3 sequence: CASSESFETHNEQFF. DNA of the CDR3: TGCGCCAGCAGTGAGTCGTTCGAGACCCACAATGAGCAGTTCTTC.

In this sample, this clonotype turned up a few times. A read error may explain this, as a much larger clone is one base away. The chain combines TRBV6-5 with TRBJ2-7; 10 bases match TRBD2. CDR3 length equals 15 residues. The ends lost 6 bases at V and 2 bases at J; junction bases unmatched: 7. Germline lookup yields CDR1 MNHEY and CDR2 SVGAGI. This chain's CDR3 is CASSQGLAETYEQYF. The CDR3 nucleotides read TGTGCCAGCAGCCAAGGACTAGCGGAAACCTACGAGCAGTACTTC.

V gene TRBV11-2 combines with J gene TRBJ1-1; no firm D call. Trimming cost V 1 base and J 1 base, with 10 bases left between them. The germline CDR1 and CDR2 sequences are SGHAT and FQNNGV. The CDR3 sequence is 15 residues long. CDR3 nucleotides: TGTGCCAGCAGCTTAGTCCGCTGGGCGAACACTGAAGCTTTCTTT. It is translated as CASSLVRWANTEAFF.

This clonotype was observed once. V is TRBV5-1 and J is TRBJ1-1; D is ambiguous. CDR1 SGHRS and CDR2 YFSETQ come from the germline V gene. Trimming took 9 bases from V and 1 from J, leaving 10 bases between them. CDR3 length: 12 residues. The CDR3 DNA sequence: TGCGCCATGATCTTGACGAACACTGAAGCTTTCTTT. Protein product: CAMILTNTEAFF.

This clonotype was detected only a few times. The rearrangement links TRBV20-1 to TRBJ1-1; TRBD1 is a possible D gene (5 bases). The CDR3 has 14 residues. CDR1 and CDR2 (germline): DFQATT, SNEGSKA (reference sequence). Trimming shortened V by 1 base and J by 5 bases, and 14 bases separated the two germline ends. The CDR3 reads CSARGTPGGTEAFF. The CDR3 DNA reads TGCAGTGCTAGAGGAACCCCTGGGGGGACTGAAGCTTTCTTT.

This clonotype was seen only a few times. The J gene is TRBJ2-7, the V gene TRBV4-1; D is unclear. The germline V and J ends were trimmed by 3 bases and 3 bases, with 15 bases remaining between them. Per germline, CDR1 MGHRA and CDR2 YSYEKL. The CDR3 extends over 15 amino acids. The CDR3 here is CASSQVGRNNYEQYF. CDR3 in DNA: TGCGCCAGCAGCCAGGTTGGACGGAATAACTACGAGCAGTACTTC.

This sequence joins TRBV20-1 and TRBJ1-2, with unresolved D. The CDR3 has 12 amino acids. From germline, CDR1 is DFQATT and CDR2 SNEGSKA (reference sequence). The ends were cut back, 4 bases at V and 3 bases at J, with 9 bases in the middle. The CDR3 reads CSANTRDYGYTF. The CDR3 DNA reads TGCAGTGCTAATACTAGGGACTATGGCTACACCTTC.

The chain carries TRBV6-5 and TRBJ2-1, with TRBD2 matching over 11 bases. Per germline, CDR1 MNHEY and CDR2 SVGAGI. The length of the CDR3 is 16 residues. Trimming took 2 bases from V and 12 from J; bases not matched to a gene: 12. This chain's CDR3 is CASSYRQTSGEFGQFF. The CDR3 nucleotides read TGTGCCAGCAGTTACCGTCAGACTAGCGGGGAATTTGGGCAGTTCTTC.

On this clonotype itself: Being one base from a much bigger clone, this may be a read error. V is TRBV27 and J is TRBJ2-1; D gene unclear. CDR3 length: 14 residues. Germline CDR1 and CDR2: MNHEY and SMNVEV (reference sequence). Here the CDR3 DNA reads TGTACCAGTGCTCTAACTTCATCCTACAATGAGCAGTTCTTC. Translating it yields CTSALTSSYNEQFF.